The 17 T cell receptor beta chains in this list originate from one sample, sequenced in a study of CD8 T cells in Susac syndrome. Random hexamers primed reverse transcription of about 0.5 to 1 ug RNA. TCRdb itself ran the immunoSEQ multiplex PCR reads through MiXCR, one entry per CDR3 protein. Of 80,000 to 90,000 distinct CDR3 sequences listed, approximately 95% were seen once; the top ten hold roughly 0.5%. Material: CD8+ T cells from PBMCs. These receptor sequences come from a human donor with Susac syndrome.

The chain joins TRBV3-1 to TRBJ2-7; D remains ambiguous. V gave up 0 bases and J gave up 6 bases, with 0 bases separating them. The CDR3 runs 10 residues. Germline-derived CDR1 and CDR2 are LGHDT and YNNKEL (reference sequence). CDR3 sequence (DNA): TGTGCCAGCAGCCAAGACGAGCAGTACTTC. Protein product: CASSQDEQYF.

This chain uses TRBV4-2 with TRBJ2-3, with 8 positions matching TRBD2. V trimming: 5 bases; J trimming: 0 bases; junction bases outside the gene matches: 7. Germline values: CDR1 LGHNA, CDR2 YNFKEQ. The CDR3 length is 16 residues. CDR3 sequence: CASSASTSASTDTQYF. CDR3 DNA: TGTGCCAGCAGCGCTTCGACTAGCGCTAGCACAGATACGCAGTATTTT.

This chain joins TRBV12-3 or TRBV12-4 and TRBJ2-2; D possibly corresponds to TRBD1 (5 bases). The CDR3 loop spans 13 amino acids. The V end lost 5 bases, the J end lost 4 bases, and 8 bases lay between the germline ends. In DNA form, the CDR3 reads TGTGCCAGCAGTCTGACAGTCACCGGGGAGCTGTTTTTT. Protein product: CASSLTVTGELFF.

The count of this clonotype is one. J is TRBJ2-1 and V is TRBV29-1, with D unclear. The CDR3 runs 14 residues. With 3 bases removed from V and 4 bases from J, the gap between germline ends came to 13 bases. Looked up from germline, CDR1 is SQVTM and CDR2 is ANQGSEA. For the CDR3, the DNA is TGCAGCGTTGAGCTGAAACTGCAGTACAATGAGCAGTTCTTC. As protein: CSVELKLQYNEQFF.

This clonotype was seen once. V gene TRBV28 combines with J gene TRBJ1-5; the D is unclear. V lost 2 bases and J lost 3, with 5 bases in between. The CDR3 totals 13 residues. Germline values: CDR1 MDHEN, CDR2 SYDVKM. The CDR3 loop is CASSLGFNQPQHF. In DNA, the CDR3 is TGTGCCAGCAGTTTAGGGTTCAATCAGCCCCAGCATTTT. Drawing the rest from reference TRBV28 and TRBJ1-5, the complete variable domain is DVKVTQSSRYLVKRTGEKVFLECVQDMDHENMFWYRQDPGLGLRLIYFSYDVKMKEKGDIPEGYSVSREKKERFSLILESASTNQTSMYLCASSLGFNQPQHFGDGTRLSIL.

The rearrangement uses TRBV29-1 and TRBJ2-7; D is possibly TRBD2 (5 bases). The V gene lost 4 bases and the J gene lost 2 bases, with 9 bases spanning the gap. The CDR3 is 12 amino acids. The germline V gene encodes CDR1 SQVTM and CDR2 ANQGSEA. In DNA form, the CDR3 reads TGCAGCGTTGGGAGCGGTCCCTACGAGCAGTACTTC. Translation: CSVGSGPYEQYF.

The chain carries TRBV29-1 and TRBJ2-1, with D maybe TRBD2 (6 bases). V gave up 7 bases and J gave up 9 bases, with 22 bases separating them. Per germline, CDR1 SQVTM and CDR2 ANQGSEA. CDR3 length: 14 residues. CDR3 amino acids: CSGRGGVTEGEQFF. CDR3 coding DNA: TGCAGCGGGCGAGGAGGGGTCACGGAGGGTGAGCAGTTCTTC.

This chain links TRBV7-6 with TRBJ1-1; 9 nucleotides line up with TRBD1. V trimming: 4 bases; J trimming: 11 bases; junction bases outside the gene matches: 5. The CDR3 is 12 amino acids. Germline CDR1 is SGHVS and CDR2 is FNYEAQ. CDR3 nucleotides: TGTGCCAGCAGCTGGGGACAGGGTGCCGCTTTCTTT. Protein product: CASSWGQGAAFF.

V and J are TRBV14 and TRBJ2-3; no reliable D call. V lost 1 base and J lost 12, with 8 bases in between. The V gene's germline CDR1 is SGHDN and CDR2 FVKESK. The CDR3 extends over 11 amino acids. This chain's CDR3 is CASSQVSLQYF. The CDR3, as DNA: TGTGCCAGCAGCCAAGTTTCACTCCAGTATTTT.

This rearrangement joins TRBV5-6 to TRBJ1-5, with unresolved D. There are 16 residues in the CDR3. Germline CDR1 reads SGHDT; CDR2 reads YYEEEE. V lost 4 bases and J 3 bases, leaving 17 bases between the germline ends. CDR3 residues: CASSGAGEGSNQPQHF. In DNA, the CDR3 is TGTGCCAGCAGCGGAGCTGGTGAGGGATCCAATCAGCCCCAGCATTTT.

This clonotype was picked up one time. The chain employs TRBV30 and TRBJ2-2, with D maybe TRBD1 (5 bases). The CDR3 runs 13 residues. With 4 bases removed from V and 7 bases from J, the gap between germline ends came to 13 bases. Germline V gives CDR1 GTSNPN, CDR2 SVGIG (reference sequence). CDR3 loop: CAWNQGLGGELFF. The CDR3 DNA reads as TGTGCCTGGAACCAGGGTCTGGGCGGGGAGCTGTTTTTT. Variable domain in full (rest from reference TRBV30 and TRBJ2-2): SQTIHQWPATLVQPVGSPLSLECTVEGTSNPNLYWYRQAAGRGLQLLFYSVGIGQISSEVPQNLSASRPQDRQFILSSKKLLLSDSGFYLCAWNQGLGGELFFGEGSRLTVL.

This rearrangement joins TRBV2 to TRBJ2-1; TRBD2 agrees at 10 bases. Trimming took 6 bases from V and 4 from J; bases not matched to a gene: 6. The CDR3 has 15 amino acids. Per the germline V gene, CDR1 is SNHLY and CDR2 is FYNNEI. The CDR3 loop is CASSDGLAAYNEQFF. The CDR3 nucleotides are TGTGCCAGCAGCGACGGACTAGCGGCATACAATGAGCAGTTCTTC. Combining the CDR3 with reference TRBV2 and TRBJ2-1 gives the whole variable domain EPEVTQTPSHQVTQMGQEVILRCVPISNHLYFYWYRQILGQKVEFLVSFYNNEISEKSEIFDDQFSVERPDGSNFTLKIRSTKLEDSAMYFCASSDGLAAYNEQFFGPGTRLTVL.

The CDR3, as DNA: TGTGCCAGCAGCCCCCCGGCGGGAGGAGAGACCCAGTACTTC. Amino acids: CASSPPAGGETQYF. The chain is built from TRBV14 and TRBJ2-5; 8 bases align to TRBD2. The CDR3 extends over 14 amino acids. Germline V gives CDR1 SGHDN, CDR2 FVKESK. V trimming: 4 bases; J trimming: 4 bases; junction bases outside the gene matches: 5.

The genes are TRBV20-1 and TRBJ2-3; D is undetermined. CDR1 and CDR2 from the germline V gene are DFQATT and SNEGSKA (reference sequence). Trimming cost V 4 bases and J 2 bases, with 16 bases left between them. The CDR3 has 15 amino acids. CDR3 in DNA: TGCAGTGCTACCCGCGAGATCGCGGACACAGATACGCAGTATTTT. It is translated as CSATREIADTDTQYF.

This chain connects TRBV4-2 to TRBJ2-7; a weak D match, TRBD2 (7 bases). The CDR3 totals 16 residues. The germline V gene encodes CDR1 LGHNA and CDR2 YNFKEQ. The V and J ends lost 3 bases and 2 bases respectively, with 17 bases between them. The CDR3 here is CASSQEAGAGAYEQYF. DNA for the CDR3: TGTGCCAGCAGCCAGGAAGCAGGGGCGGGGGCCTACGAGCAGTACTTC.

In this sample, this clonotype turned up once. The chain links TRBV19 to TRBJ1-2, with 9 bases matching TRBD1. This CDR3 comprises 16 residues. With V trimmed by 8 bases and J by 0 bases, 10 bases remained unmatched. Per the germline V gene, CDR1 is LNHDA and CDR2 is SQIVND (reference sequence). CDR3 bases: TGTGCCAGTCCCATCGGGACAGGGATCGCTAACTATGGCTACACCTTC. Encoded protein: CASPIGTGIANYGYTF. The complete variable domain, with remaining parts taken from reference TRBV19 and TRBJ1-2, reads DGGITQSPKYLFRKEGQNVTLSCEQNLNHDAMYWYRQDPGQGLRLIYYSQIVNDFQKGDIAEGYSVSREKKESFPLTVTSAQKNPTAFYLCASPIGTGIANYGYTFGSGTRLTVV.

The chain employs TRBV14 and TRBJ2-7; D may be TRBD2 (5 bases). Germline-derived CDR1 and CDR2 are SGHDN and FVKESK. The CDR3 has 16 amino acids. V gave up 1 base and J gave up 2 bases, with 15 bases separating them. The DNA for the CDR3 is TGTGCCAGCAGCCAAGGGTCCGGTCTAGCAGCCTACGAGCAGTACTTC. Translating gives CASSQGSGLAAYEQYF.